This T cell receptor (beta chain) was documented in a study of Graves' ophthalmopathy and Graves' hyperthyroidism. Study background: Samples of peripheral blood were obtained at initial diagnosis, prior to treatment of any kind. Findings and limits, study-wide: Most thyroid clonotypes expanded beyond 0.001 frequency were also found in blood.

Investigators amplified TCR beta CDR3 regions from RNA transcripts. The authors performed first-round RT-PCR with HTBI primers and then a second-round multiplex PCR. TCRdb recomputed calls from the multiplex PCR reads with MiXCR, one row per CDR3 protein. The sample gives under 250,000 distinct CDR3 sequences, roughly 21% of which show up once; roughly 40% is in the top ten. Ophthalmopathy cases showed moderate-to-severe activity, scoring CAS ≥3 and NOSPECS ≥4, with duration under 3 months. Excluded were patients with other autoimmune diseases, uncontrolled infections, pregnancy or lactation. The ends lost 7 bases at V and 0 bases at J; junction bases unmatched: 8. Per the germline V gene, CDR1 is MNHEY and CDR2 is SVGEGT. The CDR3 spans 15 residues. This clonotype was recorded many times. Antigen: not known.

The chain links TRBV6-2 or TRBV6-3 to TRBJ2-7, with TRBD1 identical over 8 bases. Specimen: peripheral blood. The receptor was isolated from a woman between 45 and 65 years old with Graves' ophthalmopathy. The CDR3 region is CASTIQGVSSYEQYF. In DNA form, the CDR3 reads TGTGCCAGCACTATACAGGGGGTCAGCTCCTACGAGCAGTACTTC.